Listed here is a single T cell receptor beta chain. The sample comes from a study of blood T cell repertoires in COVID-19. Authors' data handling: Amplified reference gene primers provided the basis for estimating nucleated cell counts. Measured with immunoSEQ multiplex PCR; TCRdb has only the in-frame clones, and not every one. V, J and clone size are those of that table, while D and trimming were read from the DNA. The table includes a few hundred thousand clones, 70% to 90% detected once. The CDR3 sequence is 14 residues long. Germline trimming cut 6 bases from V and 2 bases from J; bases unmatched to any gene: 5. Germline values: CDR1 MNHEY, CDR2 SVGAGI.

The chain links TRBV6-5 to TRBJ1-2; TRBD1 aligns across 8 bases. Sequenced input: PBMCs or T cells enriched from blood (not recorded which). This TCR was recovered from a woman aged 40 to 50 who had recovered from COVID-19. CDR3 residues: CASSIRDRNYGYTF. The CDR3, as DNA: TGTGCCAGCAGCATAAGGGACAGGAACTATGGCTACACCTTC.